These T cell receptor beta chains were read from a single sample in a study of spatial heterogeneity in lung cancer. TCRdb re-analysed the 5' RACE reads in MiXCR, keeping a single row per CDR3 protein. The sample records about 120,000 distinct CDR3 sequences, 12% being singletons. The sequencing used PBMCs, collected at follow-up. These receptors all come from a male donor with early-stage non-small cell lung cancer. The CDR3 runs from the conserved cysteine through the conserved F or W. The D gene is left open where the match is weak. Some rows mark clone size as missing; the rest say once, few, many or name a class of expanded clone.

d_call,v_call,j_call,clone_size,cdr3_nt,cdr3_aa
-,TRBV28,TRBJ1-3,-,TGTGCCAGCAGTTTCGGGTTGGGACGCTCTGGAAACACCATATATTTT,CASSFGLGRSGNTIYF
TRBD1,TRBV3-1,TRBJ1-6,-,TGTGCCAGCAGCCTAAGCGGGACAGGCTATAATTCACCCCTCCACTTT,CASSLSGTGYNSPLHF
-,TRBV5-8,TRBJ2-6,-,TGTGCCAGCAGCTTTTGGTCTTCTGGGGCCAACGTCCTGACTTTC,CASSFWSSGANVLTF
-,TRBV7-3,TRBJ2-3,few,TGTGCCAGCAGCTTTGGAGGCCCCAGGTCAGATACGCAGTATTTT,CASSFGGPRSDTQYF
TRBD1,TRBV12-5,TRBJ1-5,many,TGTGCTAGTGGTCGGGACAGGGGGAACAATCAGCCCCAGCATTTT,CASGRDRGNNQPQHF
-,TRBV30,TRBJ2-4,few,TGTGCCTGGAGTGGACCTATTTCTGCCAAAAACATTCAGTACTTC,CAWSGPISAKNIQYF
-,TRBV6-2/TRBV6-3,TRBJ1-1,-,TGTGCCAGCAGTTCGAGGGGTCTCATGAACACTGAAGCTTTCTTT,CASSSRGLMNTEAFF
-,TRBV21-1,TRBJ2-7,-,TGTGCCAGCAGCAAAAATATGTGTTTTTCCTCCTACGAGCAGTACTTC,CASSKNMCFSSYEQYF
-,TRBV9,TRBJ2-2,few,TGTGCCAGCAGCGTATCGGTCTTGGCTCCTGAGCTGTTTTTT,CASSVSVLAPELFF
-,TRBV29-1,TRBJ2-1,many,TGCATGGTCGGACAGTCCCACTACAATGAGCAGTTCTTC,CMVGQSHYNEQFF
TRBD1,TRBV19,TRBJ2-7,many,TGTGCCAGTAGTATACAGGCCCAAAGGGGGCACGAGCAGTACTTC,CASSIQAQRGHEQYF
TRBD2,TRBV5-1,TRBJ2-5,-,TGCGCCAGCAGCGGGACTAGCTACCAAGAGACCCAGTACTTC,CASSGTSYQETQYF
TRBD2,TRBV27,TRBJ2-5,few,TGTGCCAGCAGTTCACTAGCGGGGGGCCAAGAGACCCAGTACTTC,CASSSLAGGQETQYF
-,TRBV7-2,TRBJ2-5,few,TGTGCCAGCAGCTTTCGCTCCCCGGGGGGCAAGGAGACCCAGTACTTC,CASSFRSPGGKETQYF
-,TRBV4-1,TRBJ2-5,few,TGCGCCAGCAGCCAAGTCCACCTGCGGGAGACCCAGTACTTC,CASSQVHLRETQYF
-,TRBV7-2,TRBJ2-7,few,TGTGCCAGCAGCTTATCCGGCCGGGCCGCGATGTACGAGCAGTACTTC,CASSLSGRAAMYEQYF
TRBD1,TRBV27,TRBJ1-1,many,TGTGCCAGCAGTTTCCAGGGGGCAAAGGACACTGAAGCTTTCTTT,CASSFQGAKDTEAFF
-,TRBV20-1,TRBJ2-1,many,TGCAGTGCTAGAGTCATGGGTTCGCAGTTCTTC,CSARVMGSQFF
-,TRBV15,TRBJ1-2,-,TGTGCCACCAGCAGTGACGGACGCGGCTACACCTTC,CATSSDGRGYTF
-,TRBV28,TRBJ1-2,many,TGTGCCAGCAGTTATAATGTGGGGATCGACGGCTACACCTTC,CASSYNVGIDGYTF
TRBD1,TRBV20-1,TRBJ2-3,-,TGCAGTGCTAGATCAGCACAGGGGGGTGGCACAGATACGCAGTATTTT,CSARSAQGGGTDTQYF
-,TRBV28,TRBJ2-7,many,TGTGCCAGCAGTTTGGAGGGCTTTCTGTACTTC,CASSLEGFLYF
-,TRBV27,TRBJ2-7,-,TGTGCCAGCAGTACGGACCGGTTTTACGAGCAGTACTTC,CASSTDRFYEQYF
-,TRBV18,TRBJ1-5,few,TGTGCCAGCTCACTATTGGACGGAAACAATCAGCCCCAGCATTTT,CASSLLDGNNQPQHF
-,TRBV7-9,TRBJ1-3,few,TGTGCCATCGGGACATTTGGAAACACCATATATTTT,CAIGTFGNTIYF
-,TRBV6-4,TRBJ1-5,many,TGTGCCAGCAGTGAAGGATATAGCAATCAGCCCCAGCATTTT,CASSEGYSNQPQHF
-,TRBV11-3,TRBJ2-7,-,TGTGCCAGCAGCTCTCTCCGAGAATCCTACGAGCAGTACTTC,CASSSLRESYEQYF
-,TRBV18,TRBJ2-2,-,TGTGCCAGCTCATCGGGACCTAACACCGGGGAGCTGTTTTTT,CASSSGPNTGELFF
TRBD1,TRBV5-1,TRBJ1-1,few,TGCGCCAGCAGCACCGACAGGGGGGTTGCTGAAGCTTTCTTT,CASSTDRGVAEAFF
-,TRBV20-1,TRBJ1-1,many,TGCAGTGCCCAATCAAAGGGTAGATCTGAAGCTTTCTTT,CSAQSKGRSEAFF
-,TRBV10-3,TRBJ2-3,-,TGTGACATCACTGGGGGCCTAGGAGATACGCAGTATTTT,CDITGGLGDTQYF
TRBD1,TRBV6-2/TRBV6-3,TRBJ2-4,few,TGTGCCAGCAGTTTGACAGGGGGCGCAGGCCAGTCCAAAAACATTCAGTACTTC,CASSLTGGAGQSKNIQYF
-,TRBV5-6,TRBJ2-7,-,TGTGCCAGCAGCCTGGGATCGCGACGGGGTCAGAGCTCCTACGAGCAGTACTTC,CASSLGSRRGQSSYEQYF
TRBD1,TRBV20-1,TRBJ1-5,-,TGCAGTGCTAGAGATGGGACAGGGGGTGGAAATCAGCCCCAGCATTTT,CSARDGTGGGNQPQHF
-,TRBV4-1,TRBJ1-6,many,TGCGCCAGCAGCCAAGCAGAGGGGAAAGGTTCACCCCTCCACTTT,CASSQAEGKGSPLHF
TRBD1,TRBV6-6,TRBJ2-7,many,TGTGCCAGCAGTGACAGGGGGTTCTACGAGCAGTACTTC,CASSDRGFYEQYF
-,TRBV12-3/TRBV12-4,TRBJ1-1,few,TGTGCCAGCAGTTTAGCGGAAAACACTGAAGCTTTCTTT,CASSLAENTEAFF
-,TRBV19,TRBJ1-2,-,TGTGCCAGTAGTATAGCTCTGGGAAAGGGGTATGGCTACACCTTC,CASSIALGKGYGYTF
-,TRBV29-1,TRBJ2-5,few,TGCAGCGTTGCCGGCAGGCTACAAGAGACCCAGTACTTC,CSVAGRLQETQYF
-,TRBV27,TRBJ1-6,many,TGTGCCAGCAGTTATGGATTAGGTTCACCCCTCCACTTT,CASSYGLGSPLHF
-,TRBV21-1,TRBJ1-1,few,TGTGCCAGCAGCAGGTGTAAGGTGAACACTGAAGCTTTCTTT,CASSRCKVNTEAFF
-,TRBV2,TRBJ1-6,many,TGTGCCAGCAGCACCACAGGGAATGGTTCACCCCTCCACTTT,CASSTTGNGSPLHF
TRBD1,TRBV14,TRBJ2-7,few,TGTGCCAGCAGCCAAAGGACAGGGTGGCTCGAGCAGTACTTC,CASSQRTGWLEQYF
-,TRBV4-2,TRBJ1-4,-,TGTGCCAGCAGCCAAGATTTGGCACTGAATGAAAAACTGTTTTTT,CASSQDLALNEKLFF
-,TRBV7-9,TRBJ2-1,few,TGTGCCAGCAGCACGGCCCGCCCCACCAACAATGAGCAGTTCTTC,CASSTARPTNNEQFF
TRBD1,TRBV13,TRBJ1-4,-,TGTGCCAGCAGCCCCGCGGACAGGGGCCCTAATGAAAAACTGTTTTTT,CASSPADRGPNEKLFF
-,TRBV11-2,TRBJ2-5,-,TGTGCCAGCAGCATCGACTCGCAAGAGACCCAGTACTTC,CASSIDSQETQYF
-,TRBV28,TRBJ2-7,-,TGTGCCACGGAGGGGGGTTACGAGCAGTACTTC,CATEGGYEQYF
-,TRBV27,TRBJ2-3,-,TGTGCCAGCACCTATAATTCCCCCGGACTCGCGGCCGTAGGAACGCAGTATTTT,CASTYNSPGLAAVGTQYF
TRBD2,TRBV20-1,TRBJ2-7,once,TGCAGTGCTGGCATGGGCGGGGGGCTTTCCTACGATCAGTACTTC,CSAGMGGGLSYDQYF
-,TRBV20-1,TRBJ2-5,many,TGCAGTGCTAGACCCGGAGTGGGTGAGACCCAGTACTTC,CSARPGVGETQYF
TRBD1,TRBV12-3/TRBV12-4,TRBJ1-5,-,TGTGCCAGCACCCTCGGGACAGGGGTTCGTCAGCCCCAGCATTTT,CASTLGTGVRQPQHF
-,TRBV6-2/TRBV6-3,TRBJ2-7,few,TGTGCCAGCAGCTGGAAATGGGAGGAGCGGTACTTC,CASSWKWEERYF
-,TRBV20-1,TRBJ1-1,few,TGCAGTGCACAGGAATTGAACACTGAAGCTTTCTTT,CSAQELNTEAFF
-,TRBV7-9,TRBJ2-1,-,TGTGCCAGCACCACGAAGGGGCACCATGAGCAGTTCTTC,CASTTKGHHEQFF